Listed here is a single T cell receptor beta chain. Its antigen remains undetermined. There are no base qualities to consult, and no much larger clone falls within one base. Other DNA sequences of this sample code for an identical CDR3. Each donor gave one peripheral blood draw, averaging approximately 0.12 L, which was collected into heparinised tubes. A BD FACSAria II was used to sort naive, central memory, regulatory and stem cell-like memory CD4+ T cells with a panel that included CD45RO, CCR7, CD25, CD127, CD95 and CD27. Purity was above 98% for every sorted population. PBMCs were separated immediately by Lymphoprep density gradient centrifugation and were stained directly, without being cultured. So that batch effects would be minimized, each experiment stained and sorted samples in pairs, pairing one healthy donor with one patient. The entire isolated RNA was reverse transcribed using the High Capacity cDNA Reverse Transcription Kit, and thus expressed TCRB transcripts were sequenced. Deep immunoSEQ sequencing was applied to naive, central memory and regulatory T cell samples, giving an average of approximately 3.8 million total reads per sample. Sorted cells were lysed in RLT buffer and RNA was extracted with DNase-treated RNeasy Micro or Mini kits, depending on cell number. Each cell subset was processed separately to prevent cross-contamination, with patient and healthy donor samples processed together. The immunoSEQ multiplex PCR was used to amplify TCRB sequences from cDNA, yielding 87-bp fragments that span the CDR3 region. Amplicons were sequenced on the Illumina HiSeq platform. On the authors' methods: PCR bias was corrected computationally using synthetic template baselines, and reads within Hamming distance 2 were collapsed, with unmergeable singletons discarded. Reads were aligned against IMGT to assign V, D and J genes, CDR3 length and insertions or deletions at six rearrangement sites. Within each subset, clonotype counts were normalized to sorted cell number, after which true diversity and Gini coefficients were computed with the tcR R package. The overlap coefficient, calculated on TCRB nucleotide sequences, was used to measure repertoire sharing. As a proxy for the pre-selection repertoire, out-of-frame TCRB sequences from naive cells were analyzed. The table comes from immuneACCESS by way of TCRdb, which keeps in-frame sequences with V and J called. Part of the clones is missing from these tables; in studies checked, under half for an unresolved V gene and the rest for unknown reasons. V, J and clone size were drawn from that table, and D and trimming were deduced from the DNA. This sample gives some 700,000 clones in total; about an eighth of them show up just once. The ten largest clonotypes hold about 0.02% of the sample.

The data belong to a study of beta chain features in type 1 diabetes (dated by TCRdb to between 2017 and 2018). Regarding the research as a whole: Patients and healthy donors did not differ in mean age, gender distribution, total cell number or subset yield. Across all samples, 90 million to 130 million sorted cells were examined, and cell number per subset correlated strongly with RNA yield. The study compared TCRB repertoires of sorted circulating CD4+ T cell subsets between recently diagnosed type 1 diabetes patients and matched healthy donors. Regulatory and stem cell-like memory subsets were obtained from only 8 patients and roughly eight healthy donors, while naive and central memory subsets were obtained from all 28 donors.

What the work shows at the level of the full study, not this receptor alone: Because cDNA was sequenced instead of genomic DNA, activated cells with high expression could be over-represented, although the groups did not differ in activation or CD3 levels. Shorter templates might have been favored by PCR, but patient and control samples were amplified and corrected together, so both groups would have been affected equally by any skew. Because the HLA sub-analyses included only small numbers of individuals, any influence of HLA type on TCRB rearrangement was left unresolved. At VDJ recombination sites, type 1 diabetes patients had fewer insertions and more deleted nucleotides, which implies abnormalities in thymic rearrangement. Naive, central memory and regulatory TCRB repertoires appeared to be more similar among patients than among healthy donors. Type 1 diabetes patients showed a moderate but significant shortening of TCRB CDR3 length in all four CD4+ subsets.

Sequencing input: naive CD4+ T cells from blood. The cell subset or site tag for this specimen amounts to: true naive CD4+ T cells. This sequence was found in a man between 18 and 29 years old with type 1 diabetes.

The CDR3 protein is CASSLPGTDTQYF. The nucleotides read TGTGCCAGCAGCTTACCCGGGACAGATACGCAGTATTTT. The chain was built from TRBV7-9 and TRBJ2-3, with no confidently assigned D gene. The CDR3 sequence holds 13 residues, the cysteine and phenylalanine included. The entry retains the CDR3 DNA only, 39 bases that are in frame from base 1. V was cut back by 2 bases and J by 3 bases, leaving a gap of 6 bases between them. From a lookup of the germline V gene (reference sequence), CDR1 and CDR2 are SEHNR and FQNEAQ.